The sequence of this TCR beta chain was determined in a study of blood T cell repertoires in COVID-19. The wider study: Sources were T cells, B-cell-depleted T cells, or PBMCs; the material itself was cDNA or gDNA.

This clone has just one count. There are 19 residues in the CDR3. Trimming took 3 bases from V and 8 from J; bases not matched to a gene: 18. In germline, CDR1 is DFQATT, CDR2 SNEGSKA (reference sequence). Produced via immunoSEQ multiplex PCR; TCRdb's table is partial and in-frame only. This table has about 50,000 clones, over 90% appearing once. This clonotype originated in a woman older than 75 with acute or convalescent COVID-19. The source material was peripheral blood. The chain carries TRBV20-1 and TRBJ2-1; 14 bases are shared with TRBD2. The CDR3 loop reads CSASTGTSGSGVYSDEQFF. The CDR3 bases are TGCAGTGCTAGTACCGGGACTAGCGGGAGTGGGGTCTATTCGGATGAGCAGTTCTTC.